This TCR beta chain was sequenced in a study of cytomegalovirus exposure and HLA in healthy donors. About this clone: Its antigen remains unknown.

The germline gives CDR1 MNHNS, CDR2 SASEGT. V lost 5 bases and J lost 9, with 22 bases in between. This CDR3 contains 15 residues. Study-wide results and caveats: Researchers reported from a later analysis that most CMV-associated TCR beta chains appeared HLA-restricted. Within the data, a cluster of highly shared sequence variants was likely a sequencing artifact. TCR beta V segments were, for the most part, productive about 90% or about 30% of the time in an earlier analysis.

The PCR made use of 60 Vbeta and 13 Jbeta primers. Sequenced by immunoSEQ multiplex PCR; TCRdb stores in-frame clones only, minus some. Recorded for this sample: roughly 75,000 clones. The source is a man aged 35-49 years in good health and CMV-seronegative. This chain uses TRBV6-1 with TRBJ1-2; D is possibly TRBD1 (6 bases). Sequencing used PBMCs. The CDR3 nucleotides read TGTGCCAGCAGTACCAGGTTGAACAGGGAAAATAGCTACACCTTC. Residues: CASSTRLNRENSYTF.